This TCR beta chain comes out of a study of CD8 T cells in Susac syndrome. This clonotype was seen once. Reverse transcription of about 0.45 to 1 ug RNA used random hexamers. The amplification used immunoSEQ multiplex PCR on TCR beta CDR3; it spanned 54 Vbeta and 13 Jbeta. TCRdb re-called the immunoSEQ multiplex PCR reads through MiXCR, storing one row per CDR3 protein. The table lists about 140,000 distinct CDR3 sequences, 90% to 95% of them singletons, with roughly 0.27% in the top ten. Healthy donors constituted the control group, matched for age and sex. Through negative isolation, CD4+ and CD8+ T cells were obtained, while TEMRA cells were enriched using FACS. This TCR derives from a human donor in good health. Specimen: CD8+ T cells from PBMCs.

The CDR3 spells CASSLSPITTGELFF. The CDR3 DNA is TGTGCCAGCAGTTTATCCCCCATAACCACCGGGGAGCTGTTTTTT. The chain uses TRBV27 and TRBJ2-2; unclear D gene. Germline V CDR1 and CDR2: MNHEY, SMNVEV (reference sequence). Trimming pared 0 bases from V and 4 bases from J, leaving 9 bases between. This CDR3 is 15 amino acids long.